This TCR beta chain was sequenced in a study of cytomegalovirus exposure and HLA in healthy donors. The germline CDR1 and CDR2 sequences are MNHNS and SASEGT. J gave up 2 bases and V 8 bases, and 7 bases lay outside the gene matches. This CDR3 is 15 amino acids long. This clone was picked up many times. The assay was immunoSEQ multiplex PCR, and TCRdb's table has in-frame clones only and misses some. The table has about 120,000 clones, approximately 90% seen once. The receptor was isolated from a man younger than 35 in good health and CMV-seropositive. The sample taken for sequencing was PBMCs. V is TRBV6-1 and J is TRBJ2-3, with 10 nucleotides matching TRBD1. Written as DNA, the CDR3 is TGTGCCAGCGTGCCCGGGACAGGGGACACAGATACGCAGTATTTT. This sequence encodes CASVPGTGDTDTQYF.